This T cell receptor beta chain was sequenced in a study of cytomegalovirus exposure and HLA in healthy donors (dated by TCRdb to the late 2010s). About the full investigation: According to an earlier analysis of 450 to 650 of the donors, about 170 million T cells yielded roughly 110 million unique TCR beta sequences and approximately 280 Gb of sequence data. HLA typing included class I and class II loci at four-digit resolution. About five DR-DQ haplotypes were treated as single units for association and clustering because of strong linkage in the cohort. To predict cytomegalovirus infection status, the study combined high-throughput TCR immunosequencing, statistical association of individual TCRs with disease status, and machine learning. The number of typed donors differed by locus: roughly 620-640 for A, B, C, DRB1 and DQB1; 500 to 550 for DQA1; fewer than 610 for DPA1; and around 450 for DPB1. Genome-wide SNP genotypes for about 60% of the roughly 700 donors were used in a later genetic analysis, which treated that subset as a discovery cohort. All discovery cohort repertoires had been generated using a single sequencing platform. To study patterns of TCR occurrence, a later analysis re-analyzed previously published TCR beta repertoires from just over 650 donors and added high-resolution HLA genotyping. Using immunosequencing, the study profiled T cell repertoires from 550 to 750 subjects and related those repertoires to cytomegalovirus serostatus. The genetic ancestry cluster associated with self-reported Caucasian donors included 81% of the 398 genotyped donors. Rather than using new phenotypic data, the later analysis identified candidate immune exposures from TCR beta sequences and from how often those sequences occurred across donors. Across approximately 400 genotyped donors of the cohort, an average of roughly 250,000 unique TCR beta nucleotide sequences per donor were sequenced, and approximately 17% of those sequences were non-productive. In an earlier analysis of 500 to 650 of the donors, high-throughput TCR beta sequencing was used to judge whether each TCR beta V gene segment behaved as functional or pseudogenic. Alongside the repertoire data, information on donor age, sex, ethnicity and CMV serostatus was compiled. Along with the approximately 650-subject first cohort, a separate validation cohort of more than 90 different subjects was used. An early release that covered several hundred HLA-typed donors contained approximately 320 gigabases of sequencing data and around 85 million unique TCR sequences. The study aimed to test whether signatures of past pathogen exposure could be identified by cataloging public T cell receptors. The paper as a whole reports these results and caveats: Linkage disequilibrium might explain the correlated functional status among segregating V segments, but an unknown experimental factor could not be excluded. A further reported finding was that TCR beta sequences accurately predicted the HLA-A and HLA-B alleles for most subjects in the first cohort. Sequencing depth was assumed to be roughly uniform across donors in the presence/absence analyses, though that assumption may not hold. According to the authors, the approach could potentially be generalized to other disease states and immunological phenotypes. In an earlier analysis of a few hundred of the donors, most TCR beta V segments were observed in productive rearrangements about 87% or about 30% of the time, broadly matching IMGT annotations. According to a later analysis, parvovirus B19, influenza, CMV and Epstein-Barr virus appeared linked to several top co-occurrence clusters. The cohort was sequenced for TCR beta chains only, and without alpha or paired-chain data the features that could be detected were limited. Because HLA typing was missing for some donors at each locus, association tests included only the typed subset. While some public TCRs were present in many individuals, most TCR sequences turned up only very rarely across donors. In a later analysis, most CMV-associated TCR beta chains were found to appear HLA-restricted, with HLA associations seemingly driven largely by CMV exposure. In vitro tests confirmed that a few of the cytomegalovirus-associated TCR beta chains recognize cytomegalovirus antigens. Cytomegalovirus status was reported to be diagnosed by the classifier with high specificity and sensitivity in both the original and validation cohorts. V-gene and J-gene trimming of TCR beta chains was associated with a missense DCLRE1C variant in a later genetic analysis, and the association was replicated in an independent cohort. Assigning TCR associations to individual alleles was difficult when HLA alleles, especially DR and DQ, strongly co-occurred. Compared with equally common non-associated chains, HLA-associated TCR beta chains in a later analysis were more clonally expanded and had lower generation probabilities. In the study, around 160 TCR beta chains were listed as associated with cytomegalovirus. Some IMGT-functional V segments, including TRBV6-2 and TRBV6-3, could not be distinguished by the 87-base-pair reads and were therefore excluded. A group of highly shared sequence variants was considered likely to be a technical artifact of the sequencing pipeline. The earlier analysis of about 600 of the donors excluded some 16 rarely observed V segments, including chromosome 9 orphons, because counts were too low. A later genetic analysis reported fewer N-insertions in productive TCRs among donors in an Asian-associated ancestry cluster than the roughly 700-donor mean. The only immune exposure information available for the cohort was CMV serostatus. In a later analysis, the rate of TCR association differed among HLA loci, with DRB1 alleles having the most associated TCRs and HLA-C alleles having the fewest. A later analysis associated around 16,000 TCR beta sequences with specific HLA alleles at a false discovery rate of 0.05.

V is shortened by 5 bases, J by 1 base, and the region joining them spans 8 bases. There are 13 amino acids in the CDR3, from cysteine to phenylalanine inclusive. Only the CDR3 region is kept as DNA, spanning 39 bases read in frame from base 1. The CDR1 and CDR2 encoded by the germline V gene are SGHAT and FQNNGV. The cohort consisted of fewer than 700 healthy bone marrow donors. Cohort members were all nominally healthy when sampled, although unrecorded immune exposures were likely present. The donor tested CMV seropositive and was one of the 289 seropositive cohort members. A peripheral blood sample was collected from each donor, and TCR beta sequencing was performed on peripheral blood mononuclear cells. The Qiagen DNeasy Blood Extraction Kit was used to extract genomic DNA from the blood cell samples. The library was generated by the immunoSEQ multiplex PCR assay. A mixture of 60 forward primers for TCR Vbeta segments and 13 reverse primers for TCR Jbeta segments was used in the multiplex PCR. The CDR3 region of rearranged TCR beta genes was amplified from genomic DNA by a multiplex PCR assay. Amplified TCR beta libraries were sequenced as 87-base-pair reads on the Illumina HiSeq System. In the original analysis: A later analysis tallied some 79 million unique TCR beta chains across the 666 repertoires, and some 10 million of those chains were shared by two or more donors. Raw reads were error-corrected and collapsed into unique sequences with a nearest-neighbor algorithm that merged closely related sequences to remove PCR and sequencing errors. To assign V, D and J gene segments, CDR3 sequences were aligned to IMGT reference sequences. For a sequence to be retained, at least a six-nucleotide match to both a V gene segment and a J gene segment was required. A rearrangement counted as productive if the CDR3 had no stop codons and remained in frame with V and J, and every other rearrangement counted as non-productive. CDR3 was defined by IMGT convention, running from the second conserved V-encoded cysteine to the conserved J-encoded phenylalanine. The earlier analysis of 500 to 650 of the donors excluded any sequence lacking an unambiguous match to a single V gene segment. In an earlier analysis of roughly 600 of the donors, a V segment was called functional when productive rearrangements were above 56.7%, and segregating when the standard deviation between donors exceeded 5%. A statistical classification framework was built to diagnose cytomegalovirus status from the catalog of TCR beta chain sequences. V and J gene assignment, in a later analysis, came from comparing TCR nucleotide sequences with IMGT/GENE-DB human TR gene sequences. Using the TCRdist pipeline, a later analysis assigned CDR3 sequences along with most-parsimonious VDJ recombination scenarios. In a later analysis, every TCR beta chain was defined by the combination of its CDR3 amino acid sequence and its V-gene family, and reads without a unique V-gene family were dropped. As a way to deal with suspected cross-contamination and a sequencing artifact, a later analysis dropped under 600 nucleotide sequences that were highly shared and had low generation probability. A later analysis calculated a clonal expansion index for each public chain from normalized within-repertoire ranks of inferred template counts. In a later analysis, generation probabilities were computed using a VDJ recombination model fitted to out-of-frame rearrangements, and the results were checked against IGoR. In a later analysis, hypergeometric tests were used to score TCR-TCR, TCR-HLA and TCR-CMV co-occurrence, with a repertoire-size bias correction applied to TCR pairs. False discovery rates were estimated in a later analysis by permuting HLA or CMV assignments 20 times. In a later analysis, co-occurring TCRs were grouped with DBSCAN, and TCRdist sequence similarity was added when clustering was performed within HLA-allele-positive subsets. Repertoires with fewer than 30,000 or more than 120,000 public chains were left out of co-occurrence clustering, as were four to six repertoires with anomalous nucleotide sharing. The table was pulled from immuneACCESS by TCRdb, which kept in-frame rearrangements only. Such tables lose some clones; where checked, under half of the loss comes from unresolved V genes, and the rest has no known cause. From that table come the V and J calls and clone size; the DNA was used to work out D and trimming. The sample records about 140,000 clones, around 86% of which are singletons. Jointly, the top ten make up about 8.1% of the sample.

In regard to this clone: What this receptor recognizes is not known. Qualities for individual bases were not recorded, and no much larger clone is one base off. Other DNA sequences in this sample translate to the same CDR3.

The chain joins TRBV11-2 to TRBJ1-1, with TRBD1 perhaps the D gene, on 5 matching bases. The clonotype comes from a woman aged 45 to 65 in good health and CMV-seropositive. Sequenced input: PBMCs. Here the CDR3 is given as CASSPGQNTEAFF. The DNA is as follows: TGTGCCAGCAGCCCAGGACAGAACACTGAAGCTTTCTTT.